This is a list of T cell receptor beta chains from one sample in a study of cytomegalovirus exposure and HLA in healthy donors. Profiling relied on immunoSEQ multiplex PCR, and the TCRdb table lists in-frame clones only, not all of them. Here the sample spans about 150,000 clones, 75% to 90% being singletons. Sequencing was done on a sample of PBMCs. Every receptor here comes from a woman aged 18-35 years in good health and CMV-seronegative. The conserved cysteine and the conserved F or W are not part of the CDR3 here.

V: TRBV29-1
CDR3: SFSTGAMNTEAF

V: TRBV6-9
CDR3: ASRGQKNSGANVLT

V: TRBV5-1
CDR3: ASSVGTESTDTQY

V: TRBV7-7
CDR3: ASSLAPQGAGETQY

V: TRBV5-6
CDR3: ASSQGLAEETQY

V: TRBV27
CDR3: ASSRLAGGPISGTDTQY

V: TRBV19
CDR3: ATKSGRSSYEQY

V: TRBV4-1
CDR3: ASSQDTTQGEEAF

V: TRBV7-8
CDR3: ASSPTDSEAGYT

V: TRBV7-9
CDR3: ASSSRQGVGEKLF

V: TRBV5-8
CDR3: ASNTKGGGTKNIQY

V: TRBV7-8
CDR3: ASSLWDLAGAGQPQH

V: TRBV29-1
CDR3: SVPLAGEPYEQY

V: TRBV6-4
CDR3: ASSDQGYRVYEQY

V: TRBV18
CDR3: ASSRINLAGGPTDTQY

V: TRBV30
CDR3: AWSGGGRYEQY

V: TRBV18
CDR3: ASSPPYSYEQY

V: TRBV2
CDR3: ASRSENNSPLH

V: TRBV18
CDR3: ASSPMGGVNTEAF

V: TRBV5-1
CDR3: ASSPGLAGAGELF

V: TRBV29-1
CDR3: SVEDLGTKGDTQY

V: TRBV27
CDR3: ASSFGGERNTIY

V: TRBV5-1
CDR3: ASSLGLAGVLADTQY

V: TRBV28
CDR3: ASSFMGTGLAKNIQY

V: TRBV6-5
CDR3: ASSHDSRALRY

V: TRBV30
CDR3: AWSYGIYTGELF

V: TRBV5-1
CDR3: ASSLGGQGFGDYGYT

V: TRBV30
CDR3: AHSRGVNTEAF

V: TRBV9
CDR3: ASSPPPPVRGDEQY

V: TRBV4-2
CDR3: ASSHDNGGGYGYT

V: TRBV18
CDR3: ASSPGGVERTEAF

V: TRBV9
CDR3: ASSVGSSSSGNTIY

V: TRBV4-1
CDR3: ASSQGQFHSNQPQH

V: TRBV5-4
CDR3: ASSLFTSGMNQETQY

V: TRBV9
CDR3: ASSRDRGYEQY

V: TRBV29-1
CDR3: SGLSRTTHGGYT

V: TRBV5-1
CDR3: ASSPPSDRATDTQY

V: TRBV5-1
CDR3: ASSLGLAGAVDTQY

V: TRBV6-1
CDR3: ASSERGGYEQC

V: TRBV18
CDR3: ASSPEETGANTEAF

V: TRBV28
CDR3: ASSLTPRHFSNQPQH

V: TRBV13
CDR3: ASSLGRTGGQETQY

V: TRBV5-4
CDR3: ASSSGTGMNTEAF

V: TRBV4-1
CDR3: ASSQGTGISQPQH

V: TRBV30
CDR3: AWLKGGTGANVLT

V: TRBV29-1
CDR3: SVYGTELYGYT

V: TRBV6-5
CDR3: ASRVQGGSGNTIY

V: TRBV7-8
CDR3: ASSPAGRGYEQY